The 10 T cell receptor beta chains below come from one sample, sequenced in a study of control samples from healthy donors and cancer patients (dated by TCRdb to 2018 to 2020). The receptor library was made with the immunoSEQ multiplex PCR assay. Imported from immuneACCESS, the table was reduced by TCRdb to in-frame sequences with V and J called. These copies leave out some clones; in studies compared against another copy, an unresolved V gene accounts for under half, and the cause of the remainder is not known. The sample contains some 120,000 clones, approximately 89% of them found a single time. About 2.7% of the sample goes to the ten largest clones. Specimen: blood. The receptor set was obtained from a man aged 60 to 75 in good health.

This clone was detected only once. The V and J genes are TRBV19 and TRBJ1-2; 8 bases fit TRBD1. The ends lost 7 bases at V and 8 bases at J; junction bases unmatched: 12. The germline V gene encodes CDR1 LNHDA and CDR2 SQIVND (reference sequence). There are 14 residues in the CDR3. The CDR3 DNA sequence: TGTGCCAGTACGAAAGGACAGGGATTTCGCGGCTACACCTTC. Protein product: CASTKGQGFRGYTF. The entire variable domain, with the rest obtained from reference TRBV19 and TRBJ1-2, is as follows: DGGITQSPKYLFRKEGQNVTLSCEQNLNHDAMYWYRQDPGQGLRLIYYSQIVNDFQKGDIAEGYSVSREKKESFPLTVTSAQKNPTAFYLCASTKGQGFRGYTFGSGTRLTVV.

This chain links TRBV6-5 with TRBJ2-1; 11 bases align to TRBD2. In germline, CDR1 is MNHEY, CDR2 SVGAGI. Trimming cost V 5 bases and J 4 bases; bases outside gene matches: 4. This CDR3 is built from 15 residues. CDR3 residues: CASSTLAGEYNEQFF. The CDR3 region has the DNA TGTGCCAGCAGTACACTAGCGGGGGAATACAATGAGCAGTTCTTC.

The chain is built from TRBV28 and TRBJ1-1, with 9 nucleotides matching TRBD1. Germline V gene lookup returns CDR1 MDHEN and CDR2 SYDVKM. There are 13 residues in the CDR3. With V trimmed by 6 bases and J by 6 bases, 5 bases remained unmatched. CDR3: CASSYRGLAEAFF. In DNA, the CDR3 is TGTGCCAGCAGCTACAGGGGGCTCGCTGAAGCTTTCTTT.

The chain employs TRBV4-3 and TRBJ1-6; unclear D gene. V was clipped by 0 bases and J by 2 bases, with 11 bases between them. Germline-derived CDR1 and CDR2 are LGHNA and YSLEER. There are 17 residues in the CDR3. Here the CDR3 DNA reads TGCGCCAGCAGCCAAGATCTCCAGACCGCCTATAATTCACCCCTCCACTTT. This gives the protein CASSQDLQTAYNSPLHF.

DNA of the CDR3: TGTGCCAGCTCACCACAGGGAAATTTGGGCTACGAGCAGTACTTC. Translating gives CASSPQGNLGYEQYF. This sequence joins TRBV18 and TRBJ2-7; D is unclear. The CDR3 loop spans 15 amino acids. CDR1 and CDR2 (germline): KGHSH, LQKENI. V lost 1 base and J lost 3, with 13 bases in between. Looking up the rest from reference TRBV18 and TRBJ2-7 gives the full variable domain: NAGVMQNPRHLVRRRGQEARLRCSPMKGHSHVYWYRQLPEEGLKFMVYLQKENIIDESGMPKERFSAEFPKEGPSILRIQQVVRGDSAAYFCASSPQGNLGYEQYFGPGTRLTVT.

V and J are TRBV7-9 and TRBJ1-2; 9 bases map to TRBD1. V lost 4 bases to trimming and J lost 4 bases; unmatched junction nucleotides: 10. This CDR3 is built from 16 residues. Germline V gene sequence: CDR1 SEHNR, CDR2 FQNEAQ (reference sequence). DNA of the CDR3: TGTGCCAGCAGCTCTCTACAGGGGGCGCAGAGCTATGGCTACACCTTC. Translation gives CASSSLQGAQSYGYTF.

This clone was picked up a small number of times. As DNA, the CDR3 is TGTGCCAGTAGTATCGTCCAGGGCCCAGCTTTCTTT. This gives the protein CASSIVQGPAFF. The rearrangement uses TRBV19 and TRBJ1-1; the D gene is possibly TRBD1 (5 bases). The ends were cut back, 3 bases at V and 10 bases at J, with 12 bases in the middle. Germline V gene lookup returns CDR1 LNHDA and CDR2 SQIVND (reference sequence). The CDR3 has 12 amino acids.

The chain combines TRBV7-3 with TRBJ2-1; 8 bases map to TRBD1. V shed 4 bases and J 0 bases; nucleotides not matched to a gene: 2. The CDR3 is 15 amino acids. Germline lookup yields CDR1 SGHTA and CDR2 FQGTGA. CDR3: CASSSGTGSYNEQFF. The CDR3 DNA sequence: TGTGCCAGCAGCTCCGGGACAGGCTCCTACAATGAGCAGTTCTTC.

This chain connects TRBV28 to TRBJ2-7, with D perhaps assigned TRBD1 or TRBD2 (5 bases each). Germline CDR1 MDHEN, CDR2 SYDVKM. CDR3 size: 14 residues. V lost 4 bases to trimming and J lost 2 bases, with 12 bases between them. CDR3 in amino acids: CASSSGTTTYEQYF. The CDR3 nucleotides read TGTGCCAGCAGTTCCGGGACGACAACCTACGAGCAGTACTTC. The whole variable domain, remainder taken from reference TRBV28 and TRBJ2-7, is DVKVTQSSRYLVKRTGEKVFLECVQDMDHENMFWYRQDPGLGLRLIYFSYDVKMKEKGDIPEGYSVSREKKERFSLILESASTNQTSMYLCASSSGTTTYEQYFGPGTRLTVT.

The chain joins TRBV19 to TRBJ2-7, with D possibly TRBD1 on 6 matching bases. Deletions cut 6 bases from V and 4 bases from J, with 19 bases between. The CDR3 sequence is 15 residues long. CDR1 is LNHDA and CDR2 is SQIVND in the germline V gene (reference sequence). In nucleotides, the CDR3 is TGTGCCAGTAGGACCGCTACGACAGGTGCTTACGAGCAGTACTTC. It yields the protein CASRTATTGAYEQYF. The full variable domain, rest sourced from reference TRBV19 and TRBJ2-7, is DGGITQSPKYLFRKEGQNVTLSCEQNLNHDAMYWYRQDPGQGLRLIYYSQIVNDFQKGDIAEGYSVSREKKESFPLTVTSAQKNPTAFYLCASRTATTGAYEQYFGPGTRLTVT.